The 10 T cell receptor beta chains below all came from one sample that was sequenced in a study of T cell responses to AZD1222 COVID-19 vaccine. TCRdb keeps only in-frame clones here, not all; method: immunoSEQ multiplex PCR. The sample has about 160,000 clones; 85% to 95% are singletons. This material consisted of peripheral blood, taken on day 0 of AZD1222 vaccination. These receptors all come from an adult in good health.

V usage is TRBV30 and J usage is TRBJ1-2, with D perhaps matching TRBD1 (5 bases). Trimming took 0 bases from V and 4 from J, leaving 15 bases between them. The germline gives CDR1 GTSNPN, CDR2 SVGIG (reference sequence). The CDR3 is 15 amino acids. CDR3 in amino acids: CAWSVGAGLIYGYTF. CDR3 nucleotides: TGTGCCTGGAGTGTAGGGGCAGGCCTTATCTATGGCTACACCTTC.

The CDR3 sequence: CASSLDRSYEQYF. The CDR3 DNA reads as TGTGCCAGCAGCTTGGACCGCTCCTACGAGCAGTACTTC. The V call is TRBV11-2, the J call TRBJ2-7, with D unresolved. V was cut by 3 bases and J by 0 bases, with 6 bases left in between. Germline V gene sequence: CDR1 SGHAT, CDR2 FQNNGV. The CDR3 consists of 13 residues.

The J gene is TRBJ2-1, the V gene TRBV11-2; weak D call: TRBD1 (6 bases). The V end lost 5 bases, the J end lost 6 bases, and 20 bases lay between the germline ends. The CDR3 contains 16 residues. The germline V gene has CDR1 SGHAT and CDR2 FQNNGV. This CDR3 reads CASSQGQGRFPNEQFF. CDR3 sequence (DNA): TGTGCCAGCAGCCAGGGGCAGGGGCGCTTTCCCAATGAGCAGTTCTTC.

The chain employs TRBV5-1 and TRBJ2-3, with D maybe TRBD2 (6 bases). Germline CDR1 and CDR2: SGHRS and YFSETQ. CDR3 length: 15 amino acids. V lost 4 bases and J 4 bases, leaving 16 bases between the germline ends. The CDR3 DNA sequence: TGCGCCAGCAGCCGGGGGTTAGGGGAAGCAGATACGCAGTATTTT. Translated: CASSRGLGEADTQYF. Drawing the rest from reference TRBV5-1 and TRBJ2-3, the complete variable domain is KAGVTQTPRYLIKTRGQQVTLSCSPISGHRSVSWYQQTPGQGLQFLFEYFSETQRNKGNFPGRFSGRQFSNSRSEMNVSTLELGDSALYLCASSRGLGEADTQYFGPGTRLTVL.

The chain recombines TRBV6-5 with TRBJ1-5; D is unclear. The CDR3 extends over 13 amino acids. Germline CDR1 MNHEY, CDR2 SVGAGI. Trimming cost V 6 bases and J 5 bases, with 11 bases left between them. The CDR3 DNA reads as TGTGCCAGCAGGGACTGGCGAGATCAGCCCCAGCATTTT. Protein product: CASRDWRDQPQHF.

The V call is TRBV7-3, the J call TRBJ2-3; 13 bases map to TRBD2. After removal of 5 bases from V and 6 bases from J, the junction contained 8 bases not matched to a gene. This CDR3 is 16 amino acids long. CDR1 SGHTA and CDR2 FQGTGA come from the germline V gene. The CDR3 sequence is CASSQRTSGGRDTQYF. In nucleotides, the CDR3 is TGTGCCAGCAGCCAGCGGACTAGCGGGGGACGGGATACGCAGTATTTT.

This chain connects TRBV5-4 to TRBJ1-4; 7 nucleotides line up with TRBD1. The CDR3 extends over 16 amino acids. CDR1 is SGHNT, CDR2 YYREEE, per germline (reference sequence). J gave up 0 bases and V 4 bases, and 6 bases lay outside the gene matches. CDR3 DNA: TGTGCCAGCAGCCTGGGAGGGGGCGCAACTAATGAAAAACTGTTTTTT. Translated: CASSLGGGATNEKLFF.

The V call is TRBV6-1, the J call TRBJ1-5, with D tentatively TRBD1 (5 bases). V gave up 2 bases and J gave up 4 bases, with 9 bases separating them. From germline, CDR1 is MNHNS and CDR2 SASEGT. The CDR3 consists of 14 residues. CDR3 sequence (DNA): TGTGCCAGCAGTGAAAGGGACGGGAATCAGCCCCAGCATTTT. Translation: CASSERDGNQPQHF.

V is TRBV14 and J is TRBJ1-6; D remains ambiguous. CDR1 SGHDN and CDR2 FVKESK come from the germline V gene. V was trimmed by 0 bases and J by 4 bases, leaving 7 bases between them. The CDR3 extends over 15 amino acids. CDR3 nucleotides: TGTGCCAGCAGCCAAGATCAACAGTATAATTCACCCCTCCACTTT. Its protein product is CASSQDQQYNSPLHF.

The chain recombines TRBV3-1 (or the pseudogene TRBV3-2) with TRBJ2-5; no clear D. Trimming stripped 5 bases from V and 5 bases from J, with 15 bases between. From germline, CDR1 is LGHDT and CDR2 YNNKEL (reference sequence). This CDR3 has 14 residues. CDR3 in amino acids: CASSSFGSGETQYF. The CDR3 coding sequence is TGTGCCAGCAGCTCCTTTGGATCAGGCGAGACCCAGTACTTC.